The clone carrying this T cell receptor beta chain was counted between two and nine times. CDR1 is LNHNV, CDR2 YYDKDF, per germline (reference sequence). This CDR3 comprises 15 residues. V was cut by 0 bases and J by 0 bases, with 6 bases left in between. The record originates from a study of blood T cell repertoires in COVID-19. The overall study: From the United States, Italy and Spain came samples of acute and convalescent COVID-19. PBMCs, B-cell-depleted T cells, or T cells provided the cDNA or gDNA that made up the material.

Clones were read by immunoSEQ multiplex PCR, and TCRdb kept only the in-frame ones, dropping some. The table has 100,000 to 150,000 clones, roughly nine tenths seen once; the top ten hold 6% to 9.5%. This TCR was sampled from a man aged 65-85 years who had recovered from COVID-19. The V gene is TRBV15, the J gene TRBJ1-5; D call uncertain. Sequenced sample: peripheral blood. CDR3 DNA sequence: TGTGCCACCAGCAGAGATGGCTCTAGCAATCAGCCCCAGCATTTT. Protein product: CATSRDGSSNQPQHF. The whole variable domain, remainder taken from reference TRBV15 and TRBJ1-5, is DAMVIQNPRYQVTQFGKPVTLSCSQTLNHNVMYWYQQKSSQAPKLLFHYYDKDFNNEADTPDNFQSRRPNTSFCFLDIRSPGLGDTAMYLCATSRDGSSNQPQHFGDGTRLSIL.